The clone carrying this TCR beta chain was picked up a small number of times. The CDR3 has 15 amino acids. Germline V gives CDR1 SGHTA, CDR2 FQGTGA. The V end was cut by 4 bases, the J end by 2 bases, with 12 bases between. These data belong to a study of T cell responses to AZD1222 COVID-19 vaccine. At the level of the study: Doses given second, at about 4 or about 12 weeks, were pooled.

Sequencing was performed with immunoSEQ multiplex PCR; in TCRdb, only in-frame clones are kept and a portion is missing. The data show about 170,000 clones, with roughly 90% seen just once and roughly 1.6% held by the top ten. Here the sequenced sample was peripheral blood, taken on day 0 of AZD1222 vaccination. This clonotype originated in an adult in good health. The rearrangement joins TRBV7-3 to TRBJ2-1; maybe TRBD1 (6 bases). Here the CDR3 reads CASSSSRGTYNEQFF. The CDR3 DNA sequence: TGTGCCAGCAGCTCTTCCAGGGGTACCTACAATGAGCAGTTCTTC.